This T cell receptor beta chain was obtained from a study of T cell repertoires in cytomegalovirus infection. About the study: CMV infection together with matching HLA type was indicated by public TCR beta signatures.

The CDR3 totals 18 residues. After removal of 4 bases from V and 2 bases from J, the junction contained 15 bases not matched to a gene. CDR1 and CDR2 (germline): SGHRS, YFSETQ. This clonotype was seen a handful of times. Its target is not known. TCRdb re-called the reads through MiXCR, storing one row per CDR3 protein. The sample carries about 260,000 distinct CDR3 sequences, roughly an eighth recorded once. Points from the study as a whole: The cumulative frequency of public TCR beta families identified carriers of CMV plus the relevant HLA. Dominating the ex vivo response were HLA-C-restricted CMV-specific TCR beta clonotypes.

This receptor was identified in a human donor in good health (CMV status not recorded). Some clones in this sample may be carry-over from other donors' samples. Sample: PBMCs. The chain carries TRBV5-1 and TRBJ2-3; the match to TRBD2 covers 8 bases. CDR3 nucleotides: TGCGCCAGCAGCACCGGGGGGGGCCCGGGCCCACACACAGATACGCAGTATTTT. It translates to CASSTGGGPGPHTDTQYF.